The 20 T cell receptor beta chains presented below share a single source sample, sequenced in a study of cytomegalovirus exposure and HLA in healthy donors. Repertoires were generated with immunoSEQ multiplex PCR, while TCRdb's copy carries only in-frame clones and drops some. The sample shows about 79,000 clones, roughly 93% of them seen only once. Sequencing used PBMCs. Source of these receptors: a woman in her thirties in good health and CMV-seronegative.

The DNA for the CDR3 is TGTGCCAGCAGCCTGGGGGGACGGCTCCAAGAGACCCAGTACTTC. Protein sequence: CASSLGGRLQETQYF. This rearrangement joins TRBV28 to TRBJ2-5, with D perhaps matching TRBD2 (6 bases). The CDR3 is 15 residues long. Germline CDR1 MDHEN, CDR2 SYDVKM. The V gene lost 6 bases and the J gene lost 1 base, with 15 bases spanning the gap.

The chain combines TRBV10-2 with TRBJ1-4, with a possible D match to TRBD1 (5 bases). The CDR3 covers 15 residues. CDR1 is WSHSY and CDR2 is SAAADI in the germline V gene. V lost 6 bases and J 8 bases, leaving 19 bases between the germline ends. CDR3 bases: TGCGCCAGCAGAGGAAACAGGCGGGGAGGGGAAAAACTGTTTTTT. This codes for CASRGNRRGGEKLFF.

The chain uses TRBV5-8 and TRBJ2-7, with D perhaps matching TRBD1 (5 bases). V lost 1 base to trimming and J lost 0 bases, with 8 bases between them. The CDR3 is made up of 14 amino acids. Germline assignment: CDR1 SGHTS and CDR2 YDEGEE. CDR3 region: CASSLQGTSYEQYF. CDR3 sequence (DNA): TGTGCCAGCAGCTTGCAGGGAACCTCCTACGAGCAGTACTTC.

The chain is built from TRBV5-1 and TRBJ1-4; D not resolved. V gave up 2 bases and J gave up 4 bases, with 6 bases separating them. CDR3 length: 13 residues. Germline V gene sequence: CDR1 SGHRS, CDR2 YFSETQ. The CDR3 here is CASSFGINEKLFF. The CDR3, as DNA: TGCGCCAGCAGCTTCGGGATTAATGAAAAACTGTTTTTT.

The rearrangement uses TRBV30 and TRBJ2-2; possibly TRBD1 for D (6 bases). The V gene's germline CDR1 is GTSNPN and CDR2 SVGIG (reference sequence). CDR3 length equals 13 residues. Trimming took 3 bases from V and 6 from J, leaving 11 bases between them. The chain's CDR3 is CAWREQGAGELFF. Here the CDR3 DNA reads TGTGCCTGGAGAGAACAGGGAGCCGGGGAGCTGTTTTTT. The whole variable domain, filled in from reference TRBV30 and TRBJ2-2, reads SQTIHQWPATLVQPVGSPLSLECTVEGTSNPNLYWYRQAAGRGLQLLFYSVGIGQISSEVPQNLSASRPQDRQFILSSKKLLLSDSGFYLCAWREQGAGELFFGEGSRLTVL.

V usage is TRBV30 and J usage is TRBJ2-7, with D possibly TRBD2 on 6 matching bases. The V gene lost 2 bases and the J gene lost 3 bases, with 11 bases spanning the gap. CDR3 size: 13 residues. Germline V lookup: CDR1 GTSNPN, CDR2 SVGIG (reference sequence). CDR3 amino acids: CAWSSIAVYEQYF. Written as DNA, the CDR3 is TGTGCCTGGAGTTCAATAGCGGTCTACGAGCAGTACTTC.

The V and J genes are TRBV7-2 and TRBJ2-5, with a possible D match to TRBD2 (5 bases). The CDR3 extends over 15 amino acids. V was trimmed by 0 bases and J by 5 bases, leaving 13 bases between them. Per the germline V gene, CDR1 is SGHTA and CDR2 is FQGNSA. CDR3 amino acids: CASSLALGVIETQYF. The CDR3 region has the DNA TGTGCCAGCAGCTTAGCGCTGGGAGTAATCGAGACCCAGTACTTC.

The table lists this clone with a few counts. The chain couples TRBV7-9 to TRBJ2-7; D is perhaps TRBD1 (6 bases). CDR1 and CDR2 from the germline V gene are SEHNR and FQNEAQ (reference sequence). V gave up 5 bases and J gave up 9 bases, with 14 bases separating them. The CDR3 loop spans 12 amino acids. CDR3 coding DNA: TGTGCCAGCAGCCAACAGGGAAGGGGGCAGTACTTC. Translation: CASSQQGRGQYF. Together with reference TRBV7-9 and TRBJ2-7, the CDR3 gives the full variable domain: DTGVSQNPRHKITKRGQNVTFRCDPISEHNRLYWYRQTLGQGPEFLTYFQNEAQLEKSRLLSDRFSAERPKGSFSTLEIQRTEQGDSAMYLCASSQQGRGQYFGPGTRLTVT.

The chain uses TRBV6-1 and TRBJ2-7, with 9 nucleotides matching TRBD2. Germline assignment: CDR1 MNHNS and CDR2 SASEGT. The CDR3 sequence is 16 residues long. Trimming cost V 2 bases and J 3 bases; bases outside gene matches: 8. The CDR3 here is CASSEFSSGAFYEQYF. CDR3 nucleotide sequence: TGTGCCAGCAGTGAATTTTCTAGCGGGGCATTCTACGAGCAGTACTTC.

This clone appeared once. The chain employs TRBV30 and TRBJ1-1; 7 bases are shared with TRBD1. The V segment lost 0 bases and the J segment 4 bases; nucleotides outside the gene matches: 2. Germline CDR1 is GTSNPN and CDR2 is SVGIG (reference sequence). The CDR3 extends over 13 amino acids. CDR3 in amino acids: CAWSVYRGTEAFF. As DNA, the CDR3 is TGTGCCTGGAGTGTATACAGGGGCACTGAAGCTTTCTTT.

The V gene is TRBV25-1, the J gene TRBJ2-5; TRBD2 agrees at 12 bases. CDR3 length: 14 amino acids. J was trimmed by 4 bases and V by 6 bases; bases with no gene match: 3. CDR1 and CDR2 (germline): MGHDK, SYGVNS. The CDR3 nucleotides are TGTGCCAGCAGCCTAGCGGGGGGGGGAGAGACCCAGTACTTC. As protein: CASSLAGGGETQYF.

V is TRBV6-5 and J is TRBJ1-4; D is unresolved. From germline, CDR1 is MNHEY and CDR2 SVGAGI. Trimming removed 9 bases from V and 6 bases from J, with 14 bases in between. The CDR3 length is 13 residues. The CDR3 DNA follows: TGTGCCAGTTCAATGATACTCGATGAAAAACTGTTTTTT. Residues: CASSMILDEKLFF.

This clone was picked up one time. The chain combines TRBV5-6 with TRBJ2-1; TRBD2 is a possible D gene (5 bases). Between the trimmed V and J ends, which lost 1 base and 0 bases, there was a span of 17 bases. Germline CDR1 reads SGHDT; CDR2 reads YYEEEE. This CDR3 region has 18 residues. CDR3 nucleotides: TGTGCCAGCAGCTTGAGGTTGTCAGGACTCAGCTCCTACAATGAGCAGTTCTTC. Translated, it gives CASSLRLSGLSSYNEQFF.

This chain uses TRBV7-2 with TRBJ1-5; 7 nucleotides agree with TRBD1. The V gene end was trimmed by 2 bases and the J gene end by 7 bases; junction bases not matched to a gene: 8. The CDR3 spans 15 residues. Germline V gene data show CDR1 as SGHTA and CDR2 as FQGNSA. CDR3 nucleotide sequence: TGTGCCAGCAGCTTAAGGGGGCGCGATAACCAGCCCCAGCATTTT. It specifies CASSLRGRDNQPQHF.

For this clone: Within the sample, other DNA sequences also encode this same CDR3. The chain joins TRBV29-1 to TRBJ2-5; D might be TRBD2 (6 bases). Per the germline V gene, CDR1 is SQVTM and CDR2 is ANQGSEA. The CDR3 has 13 amino acids. Between the trimmed V and J ends, which lost 4 bases and 5 bases, there was a span of 14 bases. CDR3: CSVVGRGGETQYF. The CDR3 coding sequence is TGCAGCGTTGTGGGGCGGGGTGGGGAGACCCAGTACTTC.

V is TRBV2 and J is TRBJ1-5; TRBD1 is a possible D gene (5 bases). The CDR3 loop spans 12 amino acids. V was clipped by 6 bases and J by 5 bases, with 8 bases between them. CDR1 and CDR2 from the germline V gene are SNHLY and FYNNEI. The CDR3 nucleotides read TGTGCCAGCAGCCAGGGATATCAGCCCCAGCATTTT. Translated: CASSQGYQPQHF.

The gene calls are TRBV4-3 and TRBJ1-1; D possibly corresponds to TRBD1 (5 bases). The germline CDR1 and CDR2 sequences are LGHNA and YSLEER. V lost 4 bases and J 4 bases, leaving 22 bases between the germline ends. The CDR3 length is 17 residues. CDR3 amino acids: CASSRNGWVEGLTEAFF. The DNA for the CDR3 is TGCGCCAGCAGCCGAAACGGATGGGTAGAGGGACTCACTGAAGCTTTCTTT.

The rearrangement links TRBV28 to TRBJ2-2, with TRBD1 identical over 7 bases. The germline V gene encodes CDR1 MDHEN and CDR2 SYDVKM. J gave up 0 bases and V 4 bases, and 5 bases lay outside the gene matches. The CDR3 runs 16 residues. The CDR3 DNA reads TGTGCCAGCAGTTCGGGACAGAAATCGAACACCGGGGAGCTGTTTTTT. This sequence encodes CASSSGQKSNTGELFF.

V gene TRBV29-1 combines with J gene TRBJ1-2; tentative D call: TRBD1 (6 bases). There are 12 residues in the CDR3. CDR1 SQVTM and CDR2 ANQGSEA come from the germline V gene. V was cut by 5 bases and J by 7 bases, with 14 bases left in between. DNA of the CDR3: TGCAGCGTTACCGGGACACGGGTTGGCTACACCTTC. Translation gives CSVTGTRVGYTF.

On this clone itself: The sample carries other DNA sequences with the same CDR3. J is TRBJ2-2 and V is TRBV11-3; the match to TRBD1 covers 8 bases. CDR1 SGHNT and CDR2 YENEEA come from the germline V gene. This CDR3 is 15 amino acids long. V dropped 5 bases and J dropped 6; count of bases not matched to a gene: 8. The CDR3 nucleotides read TGTGCCAGCAGCCCCGGGACAGGACCGGCCGGGGAGCTGTTTTTT. This encodes CASSPGTGPAGELFF.